The TCR beta chain described here comes from a study of cytomegalovirus exposure and HLA in healthy donors. Study-wide findings and caveats: Most observed TCR sequences were rare, whereas some public TCRs were detected in many donors. Confirmation in vitro established that a few CMV-associated chains were specific for CMV antigens. Researchers counted around 150 TCR beta chains as cytomegalovirus-associated.

The table lists this clone with a few counts. Antigen specificity is unknown. The assay was immunoSEQ multiplex PCR, and TCRdb's table has in-frame clones only and misses some. The repertoire holds 150,000 or so clones, around 88% seen once, with 20% to 25% in the top ten. Specimen: PBMCs. The clonotype originates from a man younger than 35 in good health and CMV-seropositive.

The CDR3 loop reads CASSGQNQPQHF. As DNA, the CDR3 is TGTGCCAGCAGTGGACAAAATCAGCCCCAGCATTTT. The gene calls are TRBV27 and TRBJ1-5, with D tentatively TRBD1 (5 bases). Trimming cost V 5 bases and J 4 bases, with 6 bases left between them. Germline assignment: CDR1 MNHEY and CDR2 SMNVEV (reference sequence). This CDR3 region has 12 residues.